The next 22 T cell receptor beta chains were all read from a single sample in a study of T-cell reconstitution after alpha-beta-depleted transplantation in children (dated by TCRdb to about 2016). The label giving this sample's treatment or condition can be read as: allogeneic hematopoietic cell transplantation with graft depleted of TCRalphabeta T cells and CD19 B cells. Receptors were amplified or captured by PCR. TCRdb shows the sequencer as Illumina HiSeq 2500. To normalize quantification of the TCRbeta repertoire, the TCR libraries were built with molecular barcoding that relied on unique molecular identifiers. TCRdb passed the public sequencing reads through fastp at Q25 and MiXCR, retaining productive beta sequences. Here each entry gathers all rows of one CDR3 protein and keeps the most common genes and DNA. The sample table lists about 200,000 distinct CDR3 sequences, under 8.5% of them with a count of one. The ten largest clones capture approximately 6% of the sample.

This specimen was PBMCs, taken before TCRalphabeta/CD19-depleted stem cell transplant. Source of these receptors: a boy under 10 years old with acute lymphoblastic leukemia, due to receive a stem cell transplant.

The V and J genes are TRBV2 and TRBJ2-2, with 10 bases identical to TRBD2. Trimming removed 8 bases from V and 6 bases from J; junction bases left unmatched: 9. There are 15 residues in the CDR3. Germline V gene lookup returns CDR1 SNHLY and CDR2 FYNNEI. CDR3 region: CASLVIAGGPGELFF. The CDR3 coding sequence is TGTGCCAGCCTGGTGATAGCGGGGGGCCCCGGGGAGCTGTTTTTT.

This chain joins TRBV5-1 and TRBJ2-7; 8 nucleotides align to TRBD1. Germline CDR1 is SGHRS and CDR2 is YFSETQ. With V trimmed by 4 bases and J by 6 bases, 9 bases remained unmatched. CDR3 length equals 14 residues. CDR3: CASSREDRAGEQYF. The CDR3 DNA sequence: TGCGCCAGCAGCAGGGAGGACAGGGCGGGCGAGCAGTACTTC.

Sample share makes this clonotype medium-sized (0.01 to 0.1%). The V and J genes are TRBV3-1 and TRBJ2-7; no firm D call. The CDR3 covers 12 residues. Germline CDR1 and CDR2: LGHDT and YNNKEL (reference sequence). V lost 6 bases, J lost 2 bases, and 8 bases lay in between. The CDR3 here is CASSDSTYEQYF. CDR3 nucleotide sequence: TGTGCCAGCAGTGATAGCACCTACGAGCAGTACTTC.

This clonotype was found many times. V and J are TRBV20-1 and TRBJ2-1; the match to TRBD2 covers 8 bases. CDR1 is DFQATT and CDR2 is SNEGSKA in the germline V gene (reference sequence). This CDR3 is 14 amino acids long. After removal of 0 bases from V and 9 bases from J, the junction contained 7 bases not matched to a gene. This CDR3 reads CSARETSGWVEQFF. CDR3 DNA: TGCAGTGCTAGAGAAACTAGCGGTTGGGTTGAGCAGTTCTTC.

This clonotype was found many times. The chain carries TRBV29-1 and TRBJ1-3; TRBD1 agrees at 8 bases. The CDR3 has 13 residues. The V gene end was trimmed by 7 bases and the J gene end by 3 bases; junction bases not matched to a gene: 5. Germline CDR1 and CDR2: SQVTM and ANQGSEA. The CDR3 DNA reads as TGCAGCGCTGGGACAGGCTTTGGAAACACCATATATTTT. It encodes CSAGTGFGNTIYF.

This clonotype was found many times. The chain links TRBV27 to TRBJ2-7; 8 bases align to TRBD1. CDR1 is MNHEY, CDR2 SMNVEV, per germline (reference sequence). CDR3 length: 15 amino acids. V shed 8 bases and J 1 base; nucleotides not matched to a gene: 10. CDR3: CASGLPGQASYEQYF. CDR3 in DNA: TGTGCCAGCGGACTTCCGGGACAGGCTTCCTACGAGCAGTACTTC.

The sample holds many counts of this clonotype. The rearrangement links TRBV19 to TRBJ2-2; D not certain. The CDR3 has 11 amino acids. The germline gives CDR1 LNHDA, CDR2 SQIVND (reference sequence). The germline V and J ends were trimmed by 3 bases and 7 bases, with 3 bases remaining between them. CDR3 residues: CASSIGGELFF. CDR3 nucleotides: TGTGCCAGTAGTATTGGCGGGGAGCTGTTTTTT.

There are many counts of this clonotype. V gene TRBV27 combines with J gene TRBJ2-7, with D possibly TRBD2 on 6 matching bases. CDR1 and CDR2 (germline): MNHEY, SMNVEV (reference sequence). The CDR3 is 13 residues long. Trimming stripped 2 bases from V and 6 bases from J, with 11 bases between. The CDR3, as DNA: TGTGCCAGCAGTTTAGGGCAGGGAGGCGAGCAGTACTTC. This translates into CASSLGQGGEQYF.

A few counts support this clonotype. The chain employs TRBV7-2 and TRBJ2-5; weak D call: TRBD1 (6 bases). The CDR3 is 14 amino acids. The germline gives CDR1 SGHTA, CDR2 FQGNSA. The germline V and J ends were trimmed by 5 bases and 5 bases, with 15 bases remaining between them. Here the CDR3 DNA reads TGTGCCAGCAGCCCAGGGACACCGGGGGAGACCCAGTACTTC. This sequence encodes CASSPGTPGETQYF.

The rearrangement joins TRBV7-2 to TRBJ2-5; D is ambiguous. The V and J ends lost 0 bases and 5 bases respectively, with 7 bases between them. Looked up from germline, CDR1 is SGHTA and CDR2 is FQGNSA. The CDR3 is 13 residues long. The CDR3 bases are TGTGCCAGCAGCTTAGCTTTGCAGGAGACCCAGTACTTC. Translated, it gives CASSLALQETQYF.

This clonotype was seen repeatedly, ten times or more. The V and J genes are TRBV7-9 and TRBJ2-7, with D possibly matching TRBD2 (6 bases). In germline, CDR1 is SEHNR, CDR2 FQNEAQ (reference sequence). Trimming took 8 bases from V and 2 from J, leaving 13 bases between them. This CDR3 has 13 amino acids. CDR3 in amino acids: CASAGPPTYEQYF. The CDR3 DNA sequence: TGTGCCAGCGCGGGACCTCCGACCTACGAGCAGTACTTC.

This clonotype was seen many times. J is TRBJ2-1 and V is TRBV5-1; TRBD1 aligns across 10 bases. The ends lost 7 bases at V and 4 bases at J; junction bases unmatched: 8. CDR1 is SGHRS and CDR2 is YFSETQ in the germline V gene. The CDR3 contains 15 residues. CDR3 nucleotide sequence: TGCGCCAGCTCCTCCGGGACAGGGGTATACAATGAGCAGTTCTTC. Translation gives CASSSGTGVYNEQFF.

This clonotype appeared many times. The chain's CDR3 is CASSRRTVISTDTQYF. In DNA, the CDR3 is TGTGCCAGCAGCCGCCGGACAGTGATTAGCACAGATACGCAGTATTTT. The rearrangement uses TRBV2 and TRBJ2-3; possible D gene TRBD1, 6 bases. The ends were cut back, 6 bases at V and 0 bases at J, with 16 bases in the middle. Germline assignment: CDR1 SNHLY and CDR2 FYNNEI. The CDR3 has 16 residues.

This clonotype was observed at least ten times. For the CDR3, the DNA is TGCGCCAGCAGCTTGGCCGGGGACTTGGAAGCTTTCTTT. It codes for CASSLAGDLEAFF. The gene calls are TRBV5-1 and TRBJ1-1; tentative D call: TRBD1 (5 bases). There are 13 residues in the CDR3. Per the germline V gene, CDR1 is SGHRS and CDR2 is YFSETQ. Deletions cut 0 bases from V and 8 bases from J, with 11 bases between.

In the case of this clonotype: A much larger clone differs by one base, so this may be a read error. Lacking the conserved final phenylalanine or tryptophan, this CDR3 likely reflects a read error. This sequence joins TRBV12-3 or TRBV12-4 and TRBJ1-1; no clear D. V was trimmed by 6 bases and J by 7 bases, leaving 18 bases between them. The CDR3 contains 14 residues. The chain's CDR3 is CASRALSGVGEAFS. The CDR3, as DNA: TGTGCCAGCAGAGCCCTATCAGGTGTTGGTGAAGCTTTCTCT.

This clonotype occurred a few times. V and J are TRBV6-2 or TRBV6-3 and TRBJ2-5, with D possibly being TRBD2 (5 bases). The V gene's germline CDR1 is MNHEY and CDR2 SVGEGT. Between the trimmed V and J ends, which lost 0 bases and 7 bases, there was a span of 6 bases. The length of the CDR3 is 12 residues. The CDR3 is CASSYSEGTQYF. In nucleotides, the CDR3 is TGTGCCAGCAGTTACTCCGAGGGGACCCAGTACTTC.

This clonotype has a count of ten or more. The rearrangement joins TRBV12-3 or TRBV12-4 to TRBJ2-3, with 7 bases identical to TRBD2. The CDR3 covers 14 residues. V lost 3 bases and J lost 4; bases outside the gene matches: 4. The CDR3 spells CASSLAGVPDTQYF. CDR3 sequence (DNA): TGTGCCAGCAGTTTGGCGGGGGTGCCAGATACGCAGTATTTT.

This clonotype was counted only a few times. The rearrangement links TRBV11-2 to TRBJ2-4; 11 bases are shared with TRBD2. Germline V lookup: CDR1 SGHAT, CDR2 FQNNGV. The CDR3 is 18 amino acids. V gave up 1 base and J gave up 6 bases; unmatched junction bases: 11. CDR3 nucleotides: TGTGCCAGCAGCTTAGTGGTGGTAGCGGGAGGGATCTCAAACATTCAGTACTTC. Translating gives CASSLVVVAGGISNIQYF.

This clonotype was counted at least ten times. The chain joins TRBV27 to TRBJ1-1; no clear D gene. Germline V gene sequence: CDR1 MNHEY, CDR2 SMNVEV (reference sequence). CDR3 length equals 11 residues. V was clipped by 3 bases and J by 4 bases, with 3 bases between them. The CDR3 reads CASSLGTEAFF. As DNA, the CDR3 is TGTGCCAGCAGTTTGGGCACTGAAGCTTTCTTT.

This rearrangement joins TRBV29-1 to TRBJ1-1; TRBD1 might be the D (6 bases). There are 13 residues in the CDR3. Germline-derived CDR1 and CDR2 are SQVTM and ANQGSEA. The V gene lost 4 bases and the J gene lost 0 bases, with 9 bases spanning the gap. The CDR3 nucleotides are TGCAGCGTTGCCCAGGGGTTGAACACTGAAGCTTTCTTT. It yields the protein CSVAQGLNTEAFF.

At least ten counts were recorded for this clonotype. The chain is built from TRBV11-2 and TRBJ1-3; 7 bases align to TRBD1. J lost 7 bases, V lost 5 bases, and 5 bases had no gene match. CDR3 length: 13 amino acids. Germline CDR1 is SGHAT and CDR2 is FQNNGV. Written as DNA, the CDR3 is TGTGCCAGCAGCCGTGAACAGGGGAACACCATATATTTT. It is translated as CASSREQGNTIYF.

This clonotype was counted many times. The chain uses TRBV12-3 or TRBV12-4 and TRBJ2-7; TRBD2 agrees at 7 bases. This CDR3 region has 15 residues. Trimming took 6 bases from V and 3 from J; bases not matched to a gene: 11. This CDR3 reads CASSSETGLNYEQYF. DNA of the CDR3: TGTGCCAGCAGCTCCGAAACGGGACTAAACTACGAGCAGTACTTC.